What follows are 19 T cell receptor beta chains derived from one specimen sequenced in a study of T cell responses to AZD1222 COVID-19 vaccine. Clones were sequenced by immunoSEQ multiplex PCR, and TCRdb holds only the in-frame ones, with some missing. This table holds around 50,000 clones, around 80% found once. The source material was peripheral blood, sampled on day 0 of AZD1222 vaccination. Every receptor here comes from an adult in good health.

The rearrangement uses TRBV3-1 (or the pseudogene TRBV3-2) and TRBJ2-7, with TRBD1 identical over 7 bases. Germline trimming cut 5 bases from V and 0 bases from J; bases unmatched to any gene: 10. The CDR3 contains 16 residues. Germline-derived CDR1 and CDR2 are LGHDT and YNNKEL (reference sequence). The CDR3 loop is CASSFGTADSSYEQYF. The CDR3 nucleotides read TGTGCCAGCAGCTTCGGGACAGCGGATAGCTCCTACGAGCAGTACTTC.

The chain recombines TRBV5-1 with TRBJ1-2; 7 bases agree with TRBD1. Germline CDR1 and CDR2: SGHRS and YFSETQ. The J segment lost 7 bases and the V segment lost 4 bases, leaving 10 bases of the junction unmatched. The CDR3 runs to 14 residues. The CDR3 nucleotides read TGCGCCAGCAGCCCGGAGGGGGCGCCTGGTGGCTACACCTTC. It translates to CASSPEGAPGGYTF.

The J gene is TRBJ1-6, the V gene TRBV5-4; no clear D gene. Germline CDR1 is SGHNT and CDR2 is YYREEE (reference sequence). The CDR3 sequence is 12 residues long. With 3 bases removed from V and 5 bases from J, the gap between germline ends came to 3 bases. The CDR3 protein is CASSSDNSPLHF. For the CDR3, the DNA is TGTGCCAGCAGCTCGGATAATTCACCCCTCCACTTT.

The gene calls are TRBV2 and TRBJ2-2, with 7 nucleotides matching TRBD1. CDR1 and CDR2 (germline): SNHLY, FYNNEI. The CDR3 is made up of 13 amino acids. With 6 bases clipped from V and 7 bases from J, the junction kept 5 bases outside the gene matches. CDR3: CASSDRVLGELFF. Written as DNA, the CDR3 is TGTGCCAGCAGCGACAGGGTTCTCGGGGAGCTGTTTTTT.

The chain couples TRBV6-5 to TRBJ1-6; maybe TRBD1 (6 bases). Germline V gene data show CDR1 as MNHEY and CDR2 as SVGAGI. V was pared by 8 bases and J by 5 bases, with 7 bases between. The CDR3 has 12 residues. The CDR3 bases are TGTGCCAGCGGGGGCCATAATTCACCCCTCCACTTT. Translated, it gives CASGGHNSPLHF.

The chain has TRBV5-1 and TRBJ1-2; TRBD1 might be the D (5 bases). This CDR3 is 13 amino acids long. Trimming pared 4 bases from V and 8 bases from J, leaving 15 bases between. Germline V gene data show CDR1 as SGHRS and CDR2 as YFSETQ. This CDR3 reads CASSVWDGGGYTF. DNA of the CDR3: TGCGCCAGCAGCGTATGGGACGGAGGAGGCTACACCTTC.

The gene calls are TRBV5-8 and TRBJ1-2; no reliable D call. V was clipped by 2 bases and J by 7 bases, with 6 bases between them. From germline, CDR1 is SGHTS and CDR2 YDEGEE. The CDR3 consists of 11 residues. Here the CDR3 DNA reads TGTGCCAGCAGCTTTGGGTTTGGCTACACCTTC. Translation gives CASSFGFGYTF.

The CDR3 spells CASSVFQGASAGELFF. In DNA form, the CDR3 reads TGTGCCAGCAGCGTGTTTCAGGGGGCATCAGCCGGGGAGCTGTTTTTT. The chain links TRBV9 to TRBJ2-2; 8 nucleotides line up with TRBD1. Germline V gives CDR1 SGDLS, CDR2 YYNGEE. CDR3 length: 16 amino acids. J gave up 6 bases and V 2 bases, and 9 bases lay outside the gene matches. Supplemented by reference TRBV9 and TRBJ2-2, the full variable domain reads DSGVTQTPKHLITATGQRVTLRCSPRSGDLSVYWYQQSLDQGLQFLIQYYNGEERAKGNILERFSAQQFPDLHSELNLSSLELGDSALYFCASSVFQGASAGELFFGEGSRLTVL.

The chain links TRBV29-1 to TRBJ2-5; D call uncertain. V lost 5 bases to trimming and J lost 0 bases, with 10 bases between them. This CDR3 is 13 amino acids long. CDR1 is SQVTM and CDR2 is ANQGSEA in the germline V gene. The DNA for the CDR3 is TGCAGCGTTAATGTCGGGTACCAAGAGACCCAGTACTTC. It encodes CSVNVGYQETQYF.

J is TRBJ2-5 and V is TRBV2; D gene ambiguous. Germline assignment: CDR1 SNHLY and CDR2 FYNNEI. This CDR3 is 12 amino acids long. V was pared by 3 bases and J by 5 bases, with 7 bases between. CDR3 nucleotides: TGTGCCAGCAGTGATGTGGTGGAGACCCAGTACTTC. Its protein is CASSDVVETQYF.

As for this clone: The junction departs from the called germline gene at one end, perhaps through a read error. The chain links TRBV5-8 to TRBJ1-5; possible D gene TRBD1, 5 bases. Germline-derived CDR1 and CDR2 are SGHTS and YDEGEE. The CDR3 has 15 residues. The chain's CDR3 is CASTLGTFSNQPQHF. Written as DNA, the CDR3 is TGTGCCAGCACCTTGGGGACTTTTAGCAATCAGCCCCAGCATTTT.

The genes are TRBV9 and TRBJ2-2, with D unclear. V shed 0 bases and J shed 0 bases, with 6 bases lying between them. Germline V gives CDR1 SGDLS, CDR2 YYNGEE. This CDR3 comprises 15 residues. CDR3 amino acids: CASSVGRSNTGELFF. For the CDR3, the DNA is TGTGCCAGCAGCGTAGGTCGGTCGAACACCGGGGAGCTGTTTTTT.

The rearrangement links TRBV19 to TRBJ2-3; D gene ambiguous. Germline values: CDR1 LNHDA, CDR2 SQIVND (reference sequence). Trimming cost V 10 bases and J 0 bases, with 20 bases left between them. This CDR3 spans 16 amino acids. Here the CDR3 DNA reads TGTGCCACCCCCCGGTGGTCCCACGAAAGCACAGATACGCAGTATTTT. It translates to CATPRWSHESTDTQYF.

The CDR3 DNA sequence: TGTGCCAGCAGTTTACGCCAGATCTATGGCTACACCTTC. Translation gives CASSLRQIYGYTF. The chain has TRBV28 and TRBJ1-2; D is undetermined. This CDR3 has 13 residues. Germline V gives CDR1 MDHEN, CDR2 SYDVKM. V dropped 2 bases and J dropped 4 bases, with 8 bases sitting between them.

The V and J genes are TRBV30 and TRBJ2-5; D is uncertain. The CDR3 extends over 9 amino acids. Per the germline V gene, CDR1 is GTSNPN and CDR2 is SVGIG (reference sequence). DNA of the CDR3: TGTGCTGTAGGAGAGACCCAGTACTTC. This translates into CAVGETQYF.

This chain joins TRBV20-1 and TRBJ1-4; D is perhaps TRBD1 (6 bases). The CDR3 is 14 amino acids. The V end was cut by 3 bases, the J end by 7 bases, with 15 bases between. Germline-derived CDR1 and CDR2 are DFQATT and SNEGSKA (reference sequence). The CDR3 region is CSASASGGLEKLFF. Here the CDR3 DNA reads TGCAGTGCTAGTGCGAGCGGGGGGCTTGAAAAACTGTTTTTT.

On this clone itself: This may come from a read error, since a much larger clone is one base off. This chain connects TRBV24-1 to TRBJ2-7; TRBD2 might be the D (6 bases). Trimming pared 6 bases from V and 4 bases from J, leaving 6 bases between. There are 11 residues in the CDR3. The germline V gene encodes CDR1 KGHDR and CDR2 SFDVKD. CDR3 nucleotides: TGTGCCACCAGTCGGGGGTACGAGCAGTACTTC. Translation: CATSRGYEQYF.

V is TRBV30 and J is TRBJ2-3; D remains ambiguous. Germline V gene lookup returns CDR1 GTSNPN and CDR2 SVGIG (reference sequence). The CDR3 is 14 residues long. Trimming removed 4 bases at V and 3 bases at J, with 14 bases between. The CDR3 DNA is TGTGCCTGGATCCCTTCGTGGTCAACAGATACGCAGTATTTT. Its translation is CAWIPSWSTDTQYF.

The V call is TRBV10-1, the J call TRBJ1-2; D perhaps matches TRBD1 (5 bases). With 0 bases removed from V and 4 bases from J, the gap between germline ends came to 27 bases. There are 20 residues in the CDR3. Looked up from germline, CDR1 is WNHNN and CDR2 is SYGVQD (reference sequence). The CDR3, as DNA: TGCGCCAGCAGTGAGTCGACATCGGTGGGACCCAGGGCCGGGTCCTATGGCTACACCTTC. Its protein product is CASSESTSVGPRAGSYGYTF.